A single sample gave rise to the 8 T cell receptor beta chains below, sequenced in a study of cytomegalovirus exposure and HLA in healthy donors. The primer mix had 60 Vbeta and 13 Jbeta primers. This table comes from immunoSEQ multiplex PCR, and its TCRdb copy is limited to in-frame clones, with some not included. The sample has 150,000 to 200,000 clones; roughly 73% are singletons. Specimen: PBMCs. Receptor source: a young woman in good health and CMV-seronegative.

This clone was picked up a small number of times. One end of the junction varies from germline; a read error may be responsible. The chain is built from TRBV2 and TRBJ2-4; tentative D call: TRBD1 (5 bases). In germline, CDR1 is SNHLY, CDR2 FYNNEI. The CDR3 sequence is 15 residues long. The CDR3 coding sequence is TGTGCCAGCAGTGAATTAGGGGTAGCCAAAAACAGTCAGTACTTC. As protein: CASSELGVAKNSQYF.

A few counts support this clone. This chain joins TRBV4-2 and TRBJ2-4; TRBD2 is a possible D gene (7 bases). The germline V gene encodes CDR1 LGHNA and CDR2 YNFKEQ. This CDR3 is 16 amino acids long. V was cut by 0 bases and J by 4 bases, with 13 bases left in between. The CDR3 loop is CASSQDWEGGKNIQYF. The CDR3 bases are TGTGCCAGCAGCCAAGATTGGGAGGGGGGGAAAAACATTCAGTACTTC.

The chain uses TRBV7-2 and TRBJ2-3, with 8 nucleotides matching TRBD2. Germline CDR1 reads SGHTA; CDR2 reads FQGNSA. The CDR3 runs to 15 residues. The J segment lost 1 base and the V segment lost 4 bases, leaving 4 bases of the junction unmatched. For the CDR3, the DNA is TGTGCCAGCAGCTCTCCGACTAGCGGCACAGATACGCAGTATTTT. Translation: CASSSPTSGTDTQYF.

This chain connects TRBV30 to TRBJ2-5; 11 bases line up with TRBD1. The J call is doubtful: the DNA matches TRBJ2-7 better. The CDR3 length is 16 residues. In germline, CDR1 is GTSNPN, CDR2 SVGIG (reference sequence). This CDR3 is CAWRRAGTGGTYEQYF. The CDR3 coding sequence is TGTGCCTGGAGAAGAGCGGGGACAGGGGGAACCTACGAGCAGTACTTC.

The rearrangement joins TRBV5-6 to TRBJ1-2; TRBD1 matches 9 bases. Germline CDR1 reads SGHDT; CDR2 reads YYEEEE. V lost 0 bases, J lost 4 bases, and 4 bases stayed unmatched. This CDR3 has 15 residues. The CDR3 bases are TGTGCCAGCAGCTTGGGGGGGGACAGGGCCTATGGCTACACCTTC. Translated: CASSLGGDRAYGYTF.

The V gene is TRBV7-6, the J gene TRBJ1-3, with D tentatively TRBD1 (5 bases). Germline V CDR1 and CDR2: SGHVS, FNYEAQ. V lost 5 bases and J 4 bases, leaving 15 bases between the germline ends. The CDR3 spans 15 residues. CDR3 sequence: CASSPVGGSGNTIYF. CDR3 bases: TGTGCCAGCAGCCCAGTGGGGGGTTCGGGAAACACCATATATTTT.

This clone has only a few counts. CDR3 residues: CASSSDRGAGNTIYF. CDR3 in DNA: TGTGCCAGCAGCAGCGACAGAGGAGCTGGAAACACCATATATTTT. The V gene is TRBV7-2, the J gene TRBJ1-3; TRBD1 is a possible D gene (5 bases). This CDR3 contains 15 residues. Germline values: CDR1 SGHTA, CDR2 FQGNSA. Trimming pared 5 bases from V and 2 bases from J, leaving 13 bases between.

This chain joins TRBV21-1 and TRBJ1-1. TRBV21-1 is tagged as a pseudogene. This CDR3 is built from 12 residues. The CDR3 nucleotides are TGTGCCAGCAGCAAAGGTGCGGCGGAAGCTTTCTTT. As protein: CASSKGAAEAFF.